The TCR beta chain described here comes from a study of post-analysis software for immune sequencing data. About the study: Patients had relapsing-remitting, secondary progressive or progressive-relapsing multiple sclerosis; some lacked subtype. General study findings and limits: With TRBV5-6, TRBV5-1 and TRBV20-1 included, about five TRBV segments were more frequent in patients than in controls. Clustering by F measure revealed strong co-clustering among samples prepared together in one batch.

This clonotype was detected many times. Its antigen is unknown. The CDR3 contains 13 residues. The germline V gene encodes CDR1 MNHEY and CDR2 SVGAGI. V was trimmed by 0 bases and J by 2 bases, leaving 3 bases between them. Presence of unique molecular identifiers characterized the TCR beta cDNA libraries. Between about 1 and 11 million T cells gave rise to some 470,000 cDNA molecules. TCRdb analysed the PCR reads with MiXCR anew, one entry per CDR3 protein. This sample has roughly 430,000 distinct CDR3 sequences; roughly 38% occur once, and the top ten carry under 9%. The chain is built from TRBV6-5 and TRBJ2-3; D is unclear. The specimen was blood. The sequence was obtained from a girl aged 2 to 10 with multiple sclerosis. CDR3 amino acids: CASSYSFTDTQYF. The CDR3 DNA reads TGTGCCAGCAGTTACTCATTCACAGATACGCAGTATTTT.